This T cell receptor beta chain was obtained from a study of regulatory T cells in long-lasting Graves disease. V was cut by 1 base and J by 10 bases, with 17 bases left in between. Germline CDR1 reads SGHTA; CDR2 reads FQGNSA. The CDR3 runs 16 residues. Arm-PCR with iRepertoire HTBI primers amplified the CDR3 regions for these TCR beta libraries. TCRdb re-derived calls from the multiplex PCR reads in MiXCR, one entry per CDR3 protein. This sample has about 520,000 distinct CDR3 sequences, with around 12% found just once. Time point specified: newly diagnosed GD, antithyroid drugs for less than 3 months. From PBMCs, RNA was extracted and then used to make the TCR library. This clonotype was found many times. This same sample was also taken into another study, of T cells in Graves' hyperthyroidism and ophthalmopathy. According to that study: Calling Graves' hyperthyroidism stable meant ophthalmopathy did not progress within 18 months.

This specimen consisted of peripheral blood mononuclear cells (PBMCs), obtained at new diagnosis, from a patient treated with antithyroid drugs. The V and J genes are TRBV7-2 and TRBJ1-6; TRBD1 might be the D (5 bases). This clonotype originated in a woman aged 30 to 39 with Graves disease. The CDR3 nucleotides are TGTGCCAGCAGCTTAGTTGGGACCCAGGGCGGATCACCCCTCCACTTT. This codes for CASSLVGTQGGSPLHF.